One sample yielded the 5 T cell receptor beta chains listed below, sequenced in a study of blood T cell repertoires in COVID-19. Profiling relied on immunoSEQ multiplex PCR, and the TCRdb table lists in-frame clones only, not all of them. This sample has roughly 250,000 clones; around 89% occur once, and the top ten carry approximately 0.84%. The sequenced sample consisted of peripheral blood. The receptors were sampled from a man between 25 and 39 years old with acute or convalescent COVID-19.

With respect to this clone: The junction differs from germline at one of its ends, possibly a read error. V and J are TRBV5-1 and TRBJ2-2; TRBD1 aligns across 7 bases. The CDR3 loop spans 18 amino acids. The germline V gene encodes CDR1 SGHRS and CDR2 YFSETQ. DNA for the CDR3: TGCGCCAGCACGAACAGGGGCCCAACTTTAATGAACACCGGGGTGCTGTTTTTT. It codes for CASTNRGPTLMNTGVLFF.

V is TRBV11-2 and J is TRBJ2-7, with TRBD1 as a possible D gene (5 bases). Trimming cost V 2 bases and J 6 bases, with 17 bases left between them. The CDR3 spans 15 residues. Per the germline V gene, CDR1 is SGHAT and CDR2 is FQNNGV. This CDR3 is CASSLSSAGLSEQYF. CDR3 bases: TGTGCCAGCAGCTTAAGTTCGGCAGGGTTGTCCGAGCAGTACTTC.

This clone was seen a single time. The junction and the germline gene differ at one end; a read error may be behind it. The CDR3 DNA reads TGTGCCAGCAGCTTAATTAGCCCGCCTCTCATCTTC. Translation: CASSLISPPLIF. This chain links TRBV11-3 with TRBJ2-1; no firm D call. The CDR3 runs 12 residues. Germline V lookup: CDR1 SGHNT, CDR2 YENEEA.

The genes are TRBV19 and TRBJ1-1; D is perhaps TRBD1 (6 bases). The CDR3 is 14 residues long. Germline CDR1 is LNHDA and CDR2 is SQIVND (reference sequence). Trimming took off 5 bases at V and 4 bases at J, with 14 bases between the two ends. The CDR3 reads CASSGLTRGTEAFF. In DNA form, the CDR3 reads TGTGCCAGTAGTGGGCTGACCAGGGGCACTGAAGCTTTCTTT.

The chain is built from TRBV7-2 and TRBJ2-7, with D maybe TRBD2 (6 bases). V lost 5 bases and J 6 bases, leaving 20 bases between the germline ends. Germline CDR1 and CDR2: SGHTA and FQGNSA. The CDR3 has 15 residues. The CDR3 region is CASSPVSGGFSEQYF. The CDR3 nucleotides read TGTGCCAGCAGCCCCGTTAGCGGTGGTTTTAGCGAGCAGTACTTC.